These T cell receptor beta chains were read from a single sample in a study of T cells in Graves' hyperthyroidism and ophthalmopathy. TCRdb passed the multiplex PCR reads through MiXCR, listing each CDR3 protein once. The table has 300,000 or so distinct CDR3 sequences, approximately 15% seen once. What was sequenced was blood. These receptors originate from a woman aged 55-75 years with Graves' ophthalmopathy. The CDR3 runs from the conserved cysteine through the conserved F or W. A D gene is named only where the DNA matches it firmly. Not all rows give a size; the values are once, few, many and, for expanded clones, a class.

abundance,d_gene,j_gene,v_gene,CDR3aa,CDR3nt
many,.,TRBJ1-1,TRBV5-1,CASSLGAGRTEAFF,TGCGCCAGCAGCTTGGGGGCAGGGAGGACTGAAGCTTTCTTT
many,TRBD2,TRBJ2-3,TRBV20-1,CSARVASGGATDTQYF,TGCAGTGCTAGAGTTGCTAGCGGGGGGGCCACAGATACGCAGTATTTT
many,.,TRBJ1-5,TRBV28,CASRWTFDQPQHF,TGTGCCAGCAGATGGACCTTTGATCAGCCCCAGCATTTT
many,.,TRBJ1-6,TRBV2,CASSEGGGSNSPLHF,TGTGCCAGCAGTGAAGGGGGAGGGTCGAACTCACCCCTCCACTTT
many,TRBD2,TRBJ2-5,TRBV7-2,CASSPNPGLAGDQETQYF,TGTGCCAGCAGTCCAAATCCGGGACTAGCGGGGGACCAAGAGACCCAGTACTTC
few,.,TRBJ2-7,TRBV29-1,CSVEVFQVTYEQYF,TGCAGCGTTGAAGTATTTCAGGTCACGTACGAGCAGTACTTC
.,.,TRBJ2-7,TRBV6-2/TRBV6-3,CASSASIRSYEQYF,TGTGCCAGCAGTGCTTCGATCAGGTCCTACGAGCAGTACTTC
.,.,TRBJ2-7,TRBV5-1,CASSLGRGYSYEQYF,TGCGCCAGCAGCTTGGGAAGGGGCTACTCCTACGAGCAGTACTTC
many,.,TRBJ2-5,TRBV20-1,CSAREGANYQETQYF,TGCAGTGCTAGAGAGGGGGCCAATTACCAAGAGACCCAGTACTTC
.,.,TRBJ1-2,TRBV6-5,CASSWDAPGLGGYTF,TGTGCCAGCAGTTGGGATGCACCTGGGTTAGGGGGCTACACCTTC
few,.,TRBJ2-3,TRBV24-1,CATSDMVDTQYF,TGTGCCACCAGTGATATGGTGGATACGCAGTATTTT
.,.,TRBJ2-2,TRBV5-5,CASSLVTGPTGELFF,TGTGCCAGCAGCTTGGTGACAGGCCCCACCGGGGAGCTGTTTTTT
many,.,TRBJ2-3,TRBV12-5,CASGLGQRDTQYF,TGTGCTAGTGGTTTAGGACAGCGAGATACGCAGTATTTT
many,TRBD1,TRBJ1-6,TRBV27,CASRGQGGSPLHF,TGTGCCAGTCGCGGACAGGGCGGCTCACCCCTCCACTTT
many,.,TRBJ2-2,TRBV11-2,CASSLMASAGELFF,TGTGCCAGCAGCTTAATGGCTAGCGCCGGGGAGCTGTTTTTT
many,.,TRBJ1-3,TRBV5-6,CASSLGLGNTGNTIYF,TGTGCCAGCAGCTTGGGATTGGGGAACACTGGAAACACCATATATTTT
few,.,TRBJ2-3,TRBV4-3,CASRNGGSTDTQYF,TGCGCCAGCAGAAACGGAGGGTCCACAGATACGCAGTATTTT
few,.,TRBJ1-2,TRBV4-1,CASSPRFIGPTGYGYTF,TGCGCCAGCAGTCCAAGGTTTATCGGTCCAACGGGGTATGGCTACACCTTC
many,.,TRBJ1-1,TRBV11-2,CASSLLKQAVNTEAFF,TGTGCCAGCAGCTTACTGAAACAGGCCGTGAACACTGAAGCTTTCTTT
few,.,TRBJ2-5,TRBV2,CASNGPALETQYF,TGTGCCAGCAACGGACCAGCCCTGGAGACCCAGTACTTC
many,TRBD1,TRBJ1-2,TRBV12-3/TRBV12-4,CASSLGQGKSYTF,TGTGCCAGCAGCCTGGGACAGGGAAAGAGCTACACCTTC
many,.,TRBJ2-5,TRBV6-1,CASTKGGLQTQYF,TGTGCCAGCACCAAGGGGGGTTTACAGACCCAGTACTTC
many,TRBD2,TRBJ2-7,TRBV27,CASRRGETDEQYF,TGTGCCAGTCGTCGGGGGGAGACAGACGAGCAGTACTTC
few,.,TRBJ2-3,TRBV7-8,CASSLADHADTQYF,TGTGCCAGCAGCTTAGCGGACCACGCAGATACGCAGTATTTT
few,.,TRBJ2-6,TRBV5-1,CASKGSDGGANVLTF,TGCGCCAGCAAGGGTTCGGACGGTGGGGCCAACGTCCTGACTTTC
many,TRBD2,TRBJ2-5,TRBV2,CASTQERGEETQYF,TGTGCCAGCACCCAAGAGCGGGGTGAAGAGACCCAGTACTTC
many,.,TRBJ2-2,TRBV11-2,CASNPPRNTGELFF,TGTGCCAGCAATCCCCCGAGGAACACCGGGGAGCTGTTTTTT
.,TRBD1,TRBJ2-5,TRBV12-3/TRBV12-4,CASSFRTGGSETQYF,TGTGCCAGCAGTTTTAGGACAGGGGGCAGCGAGACCCAGTACTTC
many,.,TRBJ2-7,TRBV28,CASSWIWATNSYEQYF,TGTGCCAGCAGTTGGATTTGGGCCACCAACTCCTACGAGCAGTACTTC